One sample yielded the 24 T cell receptor beta chains listed below, sequenced in a study of cytomegalovirus exposure and HLA in healthy donors. Assay: immunoSEQ multiplex PCR; the TCRdb copy retains only in-frame clones and omits some. The sample carries roughly 230,000 clones, 90% recorded once. Sequences were obtained from PBMCs. The receptors were sampled from a woman under 40 in good health and CMV-seronegative.

The chain uses TRBV4-3 and TRBJ1-5; 8 bases agree with TRBD1. This CDR3 has 16 amino acids. CDR1 and CDR2 (germline): LGHNA, YSLEER. J gave up 5 bases and V 0 bases, and 6 bases lay outside the gene matches. The CDR3 DNA reads as TGCGCCAGCAGCCAAGAAATCCACAGGGGGGATCAGCCCCAGCATTTT. Its protein is CASSQEIHRGDQPQHF.

The rearrangement uses TRBV7-2 and TRBJ2-7, with D tentatively TRBD1 (6 bases). Germline V lookup: CDR1 SGHTA, CDR2 FQGNSA. Trimming pared 0 bases from V and 2 bases from J, leaving 17 bases between. The CDR3 has 17 residues. CDR3 bases: TGTGCCAGCAGCTTAGCCACGACAGGACGGAACCCCTACGAGCAGTACTTC. Protein product: CASSLATTGRNPYEQYF. Combining the CDR3 with reference TRBV7-2 and TRBJ2-7 gives the whole variable domain GAGVSQSPSNKVTEKGKDVELRCDPISGHTALYWYRQSLGQGLEFLIYFQGNSAPDKSGLPSDRFSAERTGGSVSTLTIQRTQQEDSAVYLCASSLATTGRNPYEQYFGPGTRLTVT.

Regarding this clone: At the DNA level, this CDR3 is encoded by other sequences in the same sample as well. This sequence joins TRBV5-6 and TRBJ2-7, with D unclear. Germline V gene data show CDR1 as SGHDT and CDR2 as YYEEEE. The CDR3 has 12 residues. V shed 3 bases and J shed 0 bases, with 4 bases lying between them. CDR3 in DNA: TGTGCCAGCAGCTGGGGCTCCTACGAGCAGTACTTC. It specifies CASSWGSYEQYF.

This chain joins TRBV7-2 and TRBJ2-2; TRBD2 agrees at 9 bases. This CDR3 spans 16 amino acids. J lost 1 base, V lost 5 bases, and 5 bases had no gene match. In germline, CDR1 is SGHTA, CDR2 FQGNSA. CDR3 nucleotide sequence: TGTGCCAGCAGCACATATAGCGGGAGGAACACCGGGGAGCTGTTTTTT. It specifies CASSTYSGRNTGELFF.

CDR3: CASSLGRTAGNEQFF. The CDR3 nucleotides are TGCGCCAGCAGCTTGGGGCGGACAGCCGGGAATGAGCAGTTCTTC. This chain connects TRBV5-1 to TRBJ2-1; D is possibly TRBD1 (6 bases). Germline assignment: CDR1 SGHRS and CDR2 YFSETQ. CDR3 size: 15 residues. V was shortened by 0 bases and J by 7 bases, with 14 bases between the two germline ends.

The V call is TRBV7-6, the J call TRBJ1-4; tentative D call: TRBD1 (6 bases). This CDR3 region has 13 residues. V lost 1 base and J 12 bases, leaving 12 bases between the germline ends. The germline gives CDR1 SGHVS, CDR2 FNYEAQ. The DNA for the CDR3 is TGTGCCAGCAGCTTAGTCTCAGGGGTAGAACTGTTTTTT. This encodes CASSLVSGVELFF.

This chain connects TRBV28 to TRBJ2-7, with D perhaps TRBD1 (6 bases). The CDR3 spans 14 residues. The V gene lost 7 bases and the J gene lost 1 base, with 14 bases spanning the gap. Per germline, CDR1 MDHEN and CDR2 SYDVKM. The CDR3 loop is CASTSGVGSYEQYF. The CDR3, as DNA: TGTGCCAGCACCTCAGGGGTCGGATCCTACGAGCAGTACTTC.

The chain employs TRBV7-9 and TRBJ2-7; D ambiguous. Trimming pared 1 base from V and 5 bases from J, leaving 9 bases between. This CDR3 comprises 13 residues. The germline V gene encodes CDR1 SEHNR and CDR2 FQNEAQ (reference sequence). CDR3 nucleotide sequence: TGTGCCAGCAGCTTAGGCCAAAGGGACGAGCAGTACTTC. Translating gives CASSLGQRDEQYF.

The chain combines TRBV30 with TRBJ2-2, with D unresolved. Germline CDR1 GTSNPN, CDR2 SVGIG (reference sequence). The germline V and J ends were trimmed by 1 base and 8 bases, with 2 bases remaining between them. This CDR3 region has 10 residues. CDR3 bases: TGTGCCTGGAGTGGTGGGGAGCTGTTTTTT. It encodes CAWSGGELFF.

The CDR3 coding sequence is TGTGCCAGCAGCGTAGAAGTAAACACAGATACGCAGTATTTT. Protein product: CASSVEVNTDTQYF. The rearrangement joins TRBV5-4 to TRBJ2-3; no reliable D call. From germline, CDR1 is SGHNT and CDR2 YYREEE (reference sequence). CDR3 length: 14 residues. V was pared by 4 bases and J by 2 bases, with 11 bases between. The variable domain in full, with the rest retrieved from reference TRBV5-4 and TRBJ2-3, is ETGVTQSPTHLIKTRGQQVTLRCSSQSGHNTVSWYQQALGQGPQFIFQYYREEENGRGNFPPRFSGLQFPNYSSELNVNALELDDSALYLCASSVEVNTDTQYFGPGTRLTVL.

The CDR3: CASSQLSLFGTTTYEQYF. The DNA for the CDR3 is TGCGCCAGCAGTCAATTGAGTTTATTCGGGACGACAACCTACGAGCAGTACTTC. The chain joins TRBV23-1 to TRBJ2-7; D tentatively fits TRBD1 or TRBD2 (5 bases each). TRBV23-1 is labeled an ORF, and its function is uncertain. Deletions cut 1 base from V and 2 bases from J, with 21 bases between. The CDR3 has 18 amino acids.

The chain links TRBV2 to TRBJ2-2, with 12 bases matching TRBD2. From germline, CDR1 is SNHLY and CDR2 FYNNEI. Trimming cost V 6 bases and J 11 bases; bases outside gene matches: 7. CDR3 length: 14 amino acids. As DNA, the CDR3 is TGTGCCAGCAGACGGGGACTAGCGGGTGACGAGCTGTTTTTT. This gives the protein CASRRGLAGDELFF. Together with reference TRBV2 and TRBJ2-2, the CDR3 gives the full variable domain: EPEVTQTPSHQVTQMGQEVILRCVPISNHLYFYWYRQILGQKVEFLVSFYNNEISEKSEIFDDQFSVERPDGSNFTLKIRSTKLEDSAMYFCASRRGLAGDELFFGEGSRLTVL.

This rearrangement joins TRBV29-1 to TRBJ2-1; 12 bases map to TRBD2. J gave up 10 bases and V 3 bases, and 4 bases lay outside the gene matches. The CDR3 has 13 amino acids. Germline values: CDR1 SQVTM, CDR2 ANQGSEA. The DNA for the CDR3 is TGCAGCGTTGAGGACGGACTAGCGGGAGAGCAGTTCTTC. This codes for CSVEDGLAGEQFF.

The rearrangement uses TRBV28 and TRBJ2-7; unclear D gene. V was clipped by 2 bases and J by 6 bases, with 14 bases between them. Germline values: CDR1 MDHEN, CDR2 SYDVKM. The CDR3 loop spans 14 amino acids. Here the CDR3 reads CASSLLPASSEQYF. The CDR3 DNA reads as TGTGCCAGCAGTTTACTCCCGGCTAGTTCCGAGCAGTACTTC.

This chain links TRBV15 with TRBJ2-1; TRBD2 matches 7 bases. Germline V gives CDR1 LNHNV, CDR2 YYDKDF (reference sequence). The CDR3 runs to 19 residues. Losses at the gene ends were 0 bases for V and 6 bases for J; bases not matched to a gene: 17. The CDR3 here is CATSRDRAGARPQGNEQFF. CDR3 DNA: TGTGCCACCAGCAGAGATCGGGCGGGAGCACGGCCGCAGGGCAATGAGCAGTTCTTC. The full variable domain, completed using reference TRBV15 and TRBJ2-1, is DAMVIQNPRYQVTQFGKPVTLSCSQTLNHNVMYWYQQKSSQAPKLLFHYYDKDFNNEADTPDNFQSRRPNTSFCFLDIRSPGLGDTAMYLCATSRDRAGARPQGNEQFFGPGTRLTVL.

This clone has just a few counts. CDR3 DNA: TGCGGGGACAGGGTGGGTGGCTACACCTTC. Its protein is CGDRVGGYTF. The rearrangement joins TRBV20-1 to TRBJ1-2; 9 bases are a match to TRBD1. The CDR3 is 10 residues long. CDR1 and CDR2 (germline): DFQATT, SNEGSKA (reference sequence).

The genes are TRBV29-1 and TRBJ2-7; D unresolved. Trimming left V 3 bases short and J 3 bases short, with 6 bases between. The CDR3 has 11 residues. In germline, CDR1 is SQVTM, CDR2 ANQGSEA. CDR3 sequence (DNA): TGCAGCGTTGACGAGGACTACGAGCAGTACTTC. As protein: CSVDEDYEQYF.

The chain recombines TRBV6-5 with TRBJ2-2; 8 bases are a match to TRBD2. V shed 4 bases, J shed 2 bases, and the junction held 3 bases outside the gene matches. From germline, CDR1 is MNHEY and CDR2 SVGAGI. CDR3 size: 15 residues. Here the CDR3 reads CASSFSGINTGELFF. For the CDR3, the DNA is TGTGCCAGCAGTTTTAGCGGGATTAACACCGGGGAGCTGTTTTTT.

The chain carries TRBV27 and TRBJ1-1; TRBD1 might be the D (5 bases). The CDR3 totals 13 residues. Per germline, CDR1 MNHEY and CDR2 SMNVEV (reference sequence). V shed 5 bases and J shed 1 base, with 8 bases lying between them. This chain's CDR3 is CASSHTGNTEAFF. The CDR3 bases are TGTGCCAGCAGTCACACAGGGAACACTGAAGCTTTCTTT.

The V gene is TRBV12-5, the J gene TRBJ2-5; 8 bases are a match to TRBD2. J gave up 3 bases and V 6 bases, and 6 bases lay outside the gene matches. Germline CDR1 reads LGHNT; CDR2 reads FRNRAP. This CDR3 has 14 residues. In nucleotides, the CDR3 is TGTGCTAGTGGGTATGAACTAGCGGAAGAGACCCAGTACTTC. This translates into CASGYELAEETQYF.

The rearrangement joins TRBV7-9 to TRBJ2-1; 7 bases line up with TRBD2. CDR1 is SEHNR, CDR2 FQNEAQ, per germline (reference sequence). V shed 1 base and J 8 bases; nucleotides not matched to a gene: 11. CDR3 length: 16 residues. The CDR3 loop is CASSLVGSGFNYEQFF. The CDR3 nucleotides read TGTGCCAGCAGCTTAGTGGGTAGCGGGTTCAACTATGAGCAGTTCTTC. The entire variable domain, with the rest obtained from reference TRBV7-9 and TRBJ2-1, is as follows: DTGVSQNPRHKITKRGQNVTFRCDPISEHNRLYWYRQTLGQGPEFLTYFQNEAQLEKSRLLSDRFSAERPKGSFSTLEIQRTEQGDSAMYLCASSLVGSGFNYEQFFGPGTRLTVL.

This chain connects TRBV2 to TRBJ2-1; TRBD2 might be the D (5 bases). Germline lookup yields CDR1 SNHLY and CDR2 FYNNEI. Trimming shortened V by 3 bases and J by 7 bases, and 10 bases separated the two germline ends. The CDR3 is 13 amino acids. CDR3 nucleotides: TGTGCCAGCAGTGATCCTAGCAGGAATGAGCAGTTCTTC. This gives the protein CASSDPSRNEQFF.

This rearrangement joins TRBV27 to TRBJ1-5, with 8 bases aligning to TRBD1. Per the germline V gene, CDR1 is MNHEY and CDR2 is SMNVEV (reference sequence). The CDR3 has 17 amino acids. The V segment lost 3 bases and the J segment 5 bases; nucleotides outside the gene matches: 12. For the CDR3, the DNA is TGTGCCAGCAGTTTGGGGCCTGGACAGGGAATTCATCAGCCCCAGCATTTT. It encodes CASSLGPGQGIHQPQHF.

This chain joins TRBV11-2 and TRBJ1-4; D remains ambiguous. V was clipped by 7 bases and J by 0 bases, with 9 bases between them. The CDR3 spans 14 residues. The V gene's germline CDR1 is SGHAT and CDR2 FQNNGV. As DNA, the CDR3 is TGTGCCAGCACCCCGGGCCCAACTAATGAAAAACTGTTTTTT. Amino acids: CASTPGPTNEKLFF.